This T cell receptor (beta chain) is drawn from a study of T-cell memory formation after mild COVID-19. This clonotype was counted a few times. Constant-segment primers were used for 5'RACE, and the resulting TCR alpha and TCR beta cDNA libraries carried sample barcodes and UMIs. A single record per CDR3 protein comes from TCRdb applying MiXCR to the 5' RACE reads. The sample lists 250,000 to 350,000 distinct CDR3 sequences; under 20% were seen once. This CDR3 is built from 15 residues. The V and J ends lost 3 bases and 4 bases respectively, with 15 bases between them. In germline, CDR1 is SGHTA, CDR2 FQGNSA.

The chain links TRBV7-2 to TRBJ1-2, with no clear D. The TCR comes from a man younger than 35 who had mild COVID-19 (a few samples of this study predate the infection). Cell type and time point are not known. Sequenced material: PBMCs or a T cell subset sorted from them (not recorded which). In DNA, the CDR3 is TGTGCCAGCAGCTTGATCGATACACCCATCTATGGCTACACCTTC. Encoded protein: CASSLIDTPIYGYTF.